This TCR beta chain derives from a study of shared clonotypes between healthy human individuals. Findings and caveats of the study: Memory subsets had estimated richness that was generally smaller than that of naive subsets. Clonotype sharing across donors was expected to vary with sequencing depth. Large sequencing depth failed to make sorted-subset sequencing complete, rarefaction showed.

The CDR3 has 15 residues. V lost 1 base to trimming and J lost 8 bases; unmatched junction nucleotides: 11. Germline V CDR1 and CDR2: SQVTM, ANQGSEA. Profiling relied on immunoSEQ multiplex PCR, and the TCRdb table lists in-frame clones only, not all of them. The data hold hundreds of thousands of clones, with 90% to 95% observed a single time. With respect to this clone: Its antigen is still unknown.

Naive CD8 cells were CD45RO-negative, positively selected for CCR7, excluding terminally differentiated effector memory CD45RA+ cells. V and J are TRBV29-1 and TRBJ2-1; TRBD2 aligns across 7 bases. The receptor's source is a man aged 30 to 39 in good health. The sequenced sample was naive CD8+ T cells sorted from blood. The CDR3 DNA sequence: TGCAGCGTTGAAGGGGGCGGGAGTGGCATACATGAGCAGTTCTTC. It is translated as CSVEGGGSGIHEQFF.